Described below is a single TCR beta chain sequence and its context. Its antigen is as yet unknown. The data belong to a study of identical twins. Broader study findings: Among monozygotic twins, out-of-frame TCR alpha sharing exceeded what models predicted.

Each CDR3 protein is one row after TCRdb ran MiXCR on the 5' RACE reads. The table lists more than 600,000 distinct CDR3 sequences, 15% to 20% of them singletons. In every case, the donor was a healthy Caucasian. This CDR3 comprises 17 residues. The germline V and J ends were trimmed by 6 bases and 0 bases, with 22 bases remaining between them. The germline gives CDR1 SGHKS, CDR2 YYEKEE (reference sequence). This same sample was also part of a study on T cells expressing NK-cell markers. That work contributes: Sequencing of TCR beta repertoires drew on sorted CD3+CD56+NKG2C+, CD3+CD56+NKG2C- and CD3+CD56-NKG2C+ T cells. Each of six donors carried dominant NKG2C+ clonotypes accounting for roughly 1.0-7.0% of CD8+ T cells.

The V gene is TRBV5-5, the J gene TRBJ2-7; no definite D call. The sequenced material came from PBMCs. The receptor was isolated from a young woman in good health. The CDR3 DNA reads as TGTGCCAGCACTGACACAAGGACCGAGACGTTCTCCTACGAGCAGTACTTC. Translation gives CASTDTRTETFSYEQYF.